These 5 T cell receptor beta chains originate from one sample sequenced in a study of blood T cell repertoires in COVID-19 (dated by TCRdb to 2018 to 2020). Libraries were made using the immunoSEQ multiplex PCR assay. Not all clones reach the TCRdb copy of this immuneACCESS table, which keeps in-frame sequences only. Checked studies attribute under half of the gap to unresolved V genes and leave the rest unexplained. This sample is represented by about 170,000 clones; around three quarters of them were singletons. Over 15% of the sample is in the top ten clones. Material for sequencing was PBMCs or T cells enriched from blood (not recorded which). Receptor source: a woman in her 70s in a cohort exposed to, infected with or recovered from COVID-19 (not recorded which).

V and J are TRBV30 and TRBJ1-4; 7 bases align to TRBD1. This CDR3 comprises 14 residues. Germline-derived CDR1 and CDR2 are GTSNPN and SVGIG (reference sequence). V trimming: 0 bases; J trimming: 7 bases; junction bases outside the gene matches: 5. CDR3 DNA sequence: TGTGCCTGGAGTGTCGGGACAGTAATTGAAAAACTGTTTTTT. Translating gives CAWSVGTVIEKLFF.

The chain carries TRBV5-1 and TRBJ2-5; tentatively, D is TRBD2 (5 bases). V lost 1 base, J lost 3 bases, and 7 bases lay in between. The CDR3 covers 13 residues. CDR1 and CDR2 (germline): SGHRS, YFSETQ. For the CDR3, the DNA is TGCGCCAGCAGCTTGATGCGGGAAGAGACCCAGTACTTC. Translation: CASSLMREETQYF.

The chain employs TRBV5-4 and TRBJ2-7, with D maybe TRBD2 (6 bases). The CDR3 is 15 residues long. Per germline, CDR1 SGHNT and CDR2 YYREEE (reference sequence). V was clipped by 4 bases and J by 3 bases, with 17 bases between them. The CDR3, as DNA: TGTGCCAGCAGCCTGGGGGGAGGCCGCTACTACGAGCAGTACTTC. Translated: CASSLGGGRYYEQYF.

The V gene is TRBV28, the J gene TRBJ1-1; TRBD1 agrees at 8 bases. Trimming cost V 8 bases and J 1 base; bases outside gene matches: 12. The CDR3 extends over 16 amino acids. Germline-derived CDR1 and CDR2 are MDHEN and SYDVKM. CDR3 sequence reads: CASLPTPGGWNTEAFF. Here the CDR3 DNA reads TGTGCCAGCCTTCCCACCCCAGGGGGCTGGAACACTGAAGCTTTCTTT.

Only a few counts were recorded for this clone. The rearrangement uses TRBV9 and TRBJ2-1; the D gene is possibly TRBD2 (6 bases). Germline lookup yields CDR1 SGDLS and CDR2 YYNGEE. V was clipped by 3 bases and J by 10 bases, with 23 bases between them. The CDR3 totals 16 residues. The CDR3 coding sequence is TGTGCCAGCAGCGCTGCAAGTAGCGGAGCCTCCCGGGAGCAGTTCTTC. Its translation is CASSAASSGASREQFF.